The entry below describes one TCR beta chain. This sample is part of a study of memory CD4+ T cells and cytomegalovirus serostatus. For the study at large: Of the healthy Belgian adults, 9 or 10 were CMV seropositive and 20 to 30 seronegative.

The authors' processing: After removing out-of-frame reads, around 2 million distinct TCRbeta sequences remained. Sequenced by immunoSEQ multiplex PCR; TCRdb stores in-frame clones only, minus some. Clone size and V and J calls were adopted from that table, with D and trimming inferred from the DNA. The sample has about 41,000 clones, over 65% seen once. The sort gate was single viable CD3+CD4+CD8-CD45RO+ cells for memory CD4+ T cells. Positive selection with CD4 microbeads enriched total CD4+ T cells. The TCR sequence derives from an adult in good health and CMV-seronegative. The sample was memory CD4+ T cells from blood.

The CDR3 region has the DNA TGCGCCAGCAGCCCCGATGGGGGAAATACGCAGTATTTT. Translating gives CASSPDGGNTQYF. The genes are TRBV5-1 and TRBJ2-3; D tentatively reads TRBD1 or TRBD2 (5 bases each). Trimming shortened V by 4 bases and J by 7 bases, and 13 bases separated the two germline ends. The CDR3 length is 13 residues. Germline V gene sequence: CDR1 SGHRS, CDR2 YFSETQ.